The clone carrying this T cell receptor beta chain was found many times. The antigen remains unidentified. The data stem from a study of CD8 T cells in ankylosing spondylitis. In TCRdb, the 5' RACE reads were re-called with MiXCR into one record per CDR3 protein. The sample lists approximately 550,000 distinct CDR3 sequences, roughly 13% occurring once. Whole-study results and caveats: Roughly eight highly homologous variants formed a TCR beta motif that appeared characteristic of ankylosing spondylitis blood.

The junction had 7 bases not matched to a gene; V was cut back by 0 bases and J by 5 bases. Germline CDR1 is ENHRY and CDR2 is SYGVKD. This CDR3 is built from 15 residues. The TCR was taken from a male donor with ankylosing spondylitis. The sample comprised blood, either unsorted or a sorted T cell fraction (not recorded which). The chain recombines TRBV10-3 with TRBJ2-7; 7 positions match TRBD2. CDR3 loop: CAISESASGGHEQYF. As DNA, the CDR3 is TGTGCCATCAGTGAGTCGGCTAGCGGAGGCCACGAGCAGTACTTC.